The sequence of this T cell receptor (beta chain) was determined in a study of beta chain features in type 1 diabetes. Study-level findings and limits: Among all four CD4+ subsets, Type 1 diabetes patients had TCRB CDR3s that were moderately but significantly shorter. Patients and controls would be equally affected if PCR favored shorter templates.

As to this clone: Its antigen remains unknown. Other DNA sequences of this sample code for an identical CDR3.

Every bit of the isolated RNA underwent reverse transcription, so sequencing read expressed TCRB transcripts. The assay was immunoSEQ multiplex PCR, and TCRdb's table has in-frame clones only and misses some. The table has 150,000 to 200,000 clones, almost 65% seen once. The CDR3 totals 11 residues. Germline values: CDR1 SQVTM, CDR2 ANQGSEA. Trimming removed 4 bases from V and 2 bases from J, with 5 bases in between. Material: naive CD4+ T cells from blood. The chain joins TRBV29-1 to TRBJ1-2; D perhaps matches TRBD1 (5 bases). This clonotype was sampled from a man aged 25 to 40 with type 1 diabetes. The CDR3 region is CSVGGNYGYTF. The CDR3 coding sequence is TGCAGCGTTGGGGGGAACTATGGCTACACCTTC.